This T cell receptor (beta chain) originates from a study of T-cell memory formation after mild COVID-19. Study-level background: The study found TCR clusters largely donor specific.

MiXCR, applied by TCRdb to the 5' RACE reads, yields one record per CDR3 protein. The sample shows approximately 350,000 distinct CDR3 sequences, around 27% of them seen only once. V shed 0 bases and J shed 1 base, with 9 bases lying between them. Germline loops: CDR1 SGHTA, CDR2 FQGTGA. CDR3 size: 15 residues. Findings of the study overall: In pre-infection memory, a portion of responding clones appeared, which suggested that cross-reactive memory joined. For contracting clones, CD4+ ones sat mainly in CM and EM, CD8+ in EMRA. Proof of SARS-CoV-2 specificity was absent for the second-wave clones that crested on day 37.

Comment on this clonotype: As yet, its antigen is unknown.

Sequences were obtained from PBMCs or a T cell subset sorted from them (not recorded which). The receptor's source is an adult woman who had mild COVID-19 (a few samples of this study predate the infection). Cell type and time point are not known. The chain recombines TRBV7-3 with TRBJ1-1; D is perhaps TRBD1 (5 bases). The CDR3 is CASSLTRTPNTEAFF. The DNA of the CDR3 is TGTGCCAGCAGCTTAACGAGGACACCGAACACTGAAGCTTTCTTT.